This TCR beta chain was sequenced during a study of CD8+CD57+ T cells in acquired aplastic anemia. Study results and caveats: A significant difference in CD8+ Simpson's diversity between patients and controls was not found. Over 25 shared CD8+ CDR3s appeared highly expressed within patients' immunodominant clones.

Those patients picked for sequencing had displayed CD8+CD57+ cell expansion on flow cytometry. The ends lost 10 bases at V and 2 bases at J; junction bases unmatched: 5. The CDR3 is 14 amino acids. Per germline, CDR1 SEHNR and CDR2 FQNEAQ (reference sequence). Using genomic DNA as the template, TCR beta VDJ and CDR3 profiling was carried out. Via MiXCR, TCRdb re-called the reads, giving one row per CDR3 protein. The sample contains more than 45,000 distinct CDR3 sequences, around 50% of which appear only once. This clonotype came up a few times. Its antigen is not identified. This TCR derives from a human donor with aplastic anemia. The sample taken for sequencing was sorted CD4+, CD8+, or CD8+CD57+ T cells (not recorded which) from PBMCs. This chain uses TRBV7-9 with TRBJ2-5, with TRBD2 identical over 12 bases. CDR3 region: CAIPGLAGQETQYF. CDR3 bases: TGTGCCATCCCAGGACTAGCGGGGCAAGAGACCCAGTACTTC. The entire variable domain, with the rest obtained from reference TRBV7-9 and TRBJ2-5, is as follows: DTGVSQNPRHKITKRGQNVTFRCDPISEHNRLYWYRQTLGQGPEFLTYFQNEAQLEKSRLLSDRFSAERPKGSFSTLEIQRTEQGDSAMYLCAIPGLAGQETQYFGPGTRLLVL.